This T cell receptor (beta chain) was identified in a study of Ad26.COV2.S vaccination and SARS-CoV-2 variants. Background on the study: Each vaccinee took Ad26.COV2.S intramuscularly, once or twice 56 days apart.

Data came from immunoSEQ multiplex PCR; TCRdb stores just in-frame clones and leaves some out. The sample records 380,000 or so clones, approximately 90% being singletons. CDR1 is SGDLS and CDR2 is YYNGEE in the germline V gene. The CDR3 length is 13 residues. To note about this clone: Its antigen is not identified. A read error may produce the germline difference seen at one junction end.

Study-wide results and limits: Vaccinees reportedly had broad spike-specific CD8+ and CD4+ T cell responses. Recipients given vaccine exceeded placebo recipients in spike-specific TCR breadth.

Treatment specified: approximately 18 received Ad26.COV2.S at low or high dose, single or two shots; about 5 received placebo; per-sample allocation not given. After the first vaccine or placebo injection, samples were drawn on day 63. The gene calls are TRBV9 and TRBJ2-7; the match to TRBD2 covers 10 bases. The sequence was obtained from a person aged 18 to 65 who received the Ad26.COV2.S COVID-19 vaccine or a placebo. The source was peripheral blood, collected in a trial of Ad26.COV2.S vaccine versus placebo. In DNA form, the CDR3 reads TGTGCCAGCAGCGCCGGACTAGCGGAGCTGCCTAGGTTC. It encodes CASSAGLAELPRF.